Sequencing of this T cell receptor beta chain was carried out in a study of T cell changes during pregnancy in multiple sclerosis. Method: immunoSEQ multiplex PCR; TCRdb's copy keeps in-frame clones and lacks some. The top ten hold less than 6% of the sample, which has 32,000 or so clones, roughly nine tenths seen once. This CDR3 has 16 amino acids. Trimming stripped 0 bases from V and 6 bases from J, with 17 bases between. From germline, CDR1 is MGHRA and CDR2 YSYEKL. The origin of this receptor is a female donor with multiple sclerosis, enrolled in a pregnancy study. This chain joins TRBV4-1 and TRBJ1-2; D unresolved. The sequences come from CD8+ T cells from peripheral blood mononuclear cells, collected in the first trimester of pregnancy. The CDR3 is CASSQENGWQIDGYTF. CDR3 nucleotide sequence: TGCGCCAGCAGCCAAGAAAATGGTTGGCAAATTGATGGCTACACCTTC.